This entry describes one TCR beta chain. This entry belongs to a study of blood T cell repertoires in COVID-19. CDR3 size: 14 residues. Germline CDR1 MNHEY, CDR2 SVGAGI. The V gene lost 8 bases and the J gene lost 1 base, with 13 bases spanning the gap. Repertoires were generated with immunoSEQ multiplex PCR, while TCRdb's copy carries only in-frame clones and drops some. Of around 82,000 clones in the sample, roughly 90% were seen once. The TCR originated in an elderly man with COVID-19, enrolled during active disease. This sequence joins TRBV6-5 and TRBJ2-3, with D possibly TRBD2 on 6 matching bases. Material for sequencing was peripheral blood. The CDR3 coding sequence is TGTGCCAGCGCGGGGCTTCGGGGCACAGATACGCAGTATTTT. Translating gives CASAGLRGTDTQYF.